Presented here are 14 T cell receptor beta chains from one specimen sequenced in a study of blood T cell repertoires in COVID-19. Some clones are missing from TCRdb's copy, which holds only in-frame ones; the method was immunoSEQ multiplex PCR. The sample records tens of thousands of clones, roughly 80% being singletons. Sequencing was done on a sample of peripheral blood. These receptors originate from a man aged 45 to 65 with active COVID-19.

The chain combines TRBV9 with TRBJ1-2; D uncertain. The CDR3 consists of 12 residues. V was cut by 4 bases and J by 3 bases, with 7 bases left in between. Germline V CDR1 and CDR2: SGDLS, YYNGEE. The CDR3 coding sequence is TGTGCCAGCAGCCTAAGTCACTATGGCTACACCTTC. It translates to CASSLSHYGYTF. The full variable domain, its missing parts supplied by reference TRBV9 and TRBJ1-2, is DSGVTQTPKHLITATGQRVTLRCSPRSGDLSVYWYQQSLDQGLQFLIQYYNGEERAKGNILERFSAQQFPDLHSELNLSSLELGDSALYFCASSLSHYGYTFGSGTRLTVV.

The genes are TRBV4-1 and TRBJ2-6; D call uncertain. This CDR3 has 14 residues. V was pared by 4 bases and J by 3 bases, with 7 bases between. Per germline, CDR1 MGHRA and CDR2 YSYEKL. The CDR3 region is CASSPGGGANVLTF. DNA of the CDR3: TGCGCCAGCAGCCCCGGTGGTGGGGCCAACGTCCTGACTTTC.

The V and J genes are TRBV27 and TRBJ2-1; 7 nucleotides align to TRBD1. Germline values: CDR1 MNHEY, CDR2 SMNVEV (reference sequence). The trim removed 6 bases at V and 6 bases at J, leaving 5 bases unmatched. The CDR3 consists of 13 residues. The CDR3 loop is CASSPTGFNEQFF. The CDR3 nucleotides read TGTGCCAGCAGCCCGACAGGGTTCAATGAGCAGTTCTTC.

V usage is TRBV29-1 and J usage is TRBJ2-3, with 9 bases that match TRBD1. The trim removed 2 bases at V and 4 bases at J, leaving 7 bases unmatched. Per germline, CDR1 SQVTM and CDR2 ANQGSEA. This CDR3 is 15 amino acids long. The CDR3 spells CSVETGGRTADTQYF. CDR3 in DNA: TGCAGCGTTGAAACAGGGGGCCGAACTGCAGATACGCAGTATTTT.

This clone has just a few counts. The rearrangement joins TRBV27 to TRBJ2-1; 8 nucleotides agree with TRBD2. The CDR3 sequence is 16 residues long. The trim removed 0 bases at V and 7 bases at J, leaving 8 bases unmatched. Germline lookup yields CDR1 MNHEY and CDR2 SMNVEV (reference sequence). In DNA form, the CDR3 reads TGTGCCAGCAGTTTATCCACGGGGGGGCTTACGAATGAGCAGTTCTTC. It specifies CASSLSTGGLTNEQFF.

In its sample, this clone was seen once. The rearrangement joins TRBV5-1 to TRBJ1-3; 7 nucleotides line up with TRBD1. V trimming: 0 bases; J trimming: 8 bases; junction bases outside the gene matches: 8. This CDR3 is built from 15 residues. Germline V lookup: CDR1 SGHRS, CDR2 YFSETQ. DNA of the CDR3: TGCGCCAGCAGCTTGGCCTTGACAGGGCCAGACACCATATATTTT. Its protein is CASSLALTGPDTIYF.

The V call is TRBV11-2, the J call TRBJ1-5, with a possible D match to TRBD1 (6 bases). Trimming left V 1 base short and J 7 bases short, with 20 bases between. Germline values: CDR1 SGHAT, CDR2 FQNNGV. The CDR3 extends over 17 amino acids. Here the CDR3 reads CASSLGVGGAAGQPQHF. Written as DNA, the CDR3 is TGTGCCAGCAGCTTAGGGGTCGGGGGGGCCGCGGGACAGCCCCAGCATTTT.

The CDR3, as DNA: TGTGCTAGTGGAATTCAGACAGGGAGAGTTACTGAAGCTTTCTTT. This codes for CASGIQTGRVTEAFF. The chain uses TRBV12-5 and TRBJ1-1, with 7 bases matching TRBD1. V was pared by 6 bases and J by 5 bases, with 12 bases of the junction left unmatched. This CDR3 is 15 amino acids long. Germline CDR1 and CDR2: LGHNT and FRNRAP.

The rearrangement links TRBV5-1 to TRBJ2-3; D is perhaps TRBD1 (5 bases). Germline CDR1 is SGHRS and CDR2 is YFSETQ. This CDR3 spans 16 amino acids. V was pared by 0 bases and J by 5 bases, with 16 bases between. CDR3 sequence: CASSLAPQVSGDTQYF. The CDR3 nucleotides read TGCGCCAGCAGCTTGGCCCCACAGGTTTCGGGAGATACGCAGTATTTT.

The J gene is TRBJ2-1, the V gene TRBV11-2, with a weak D call TRBD2 (5 bases). The V end was cut by 2 bases, the J end by 5 bases, with 13 bases between. The V gene's germline CDR1 is SGHAT and CDR2 FQNNGV. This CDR3 is built from 15 residues. The CDR3 DNA reads as TGTGCCAGCAGCTTATTCTTGTCGGGAAACAATGAGCAGTTCTTC. Translating it yields CASSLFLSGNNEQFF.

This sequence joins TRBV12-3 or TRBV12-4 and TRBJ1-2; perhaps TRBD1 as D (5 bases). The germline V and J ends were trimmed by 3 bases and 4 bases, with 6 bases remaining between them. The CDR3 covers 12 residues. The CDR3 nucleotides are TGTGCCAGCAGTTTCGACAGCTATGGCTACACCTTC. It specifies CASSFDSYGYTF.

This clone showed up just once. The rearrangement links TRBV19 to TRBJ2-2, with D hard to call. CDR3 length: 12 amino acids. Germline V gives CDR1 LNHDA, CDR2 SQIVND (reference sequence). Trimming took off 6 bases at V and 7 bases at J, with 9 bases between the two ends. The CDR3 region is CASSPGGGELFF. The CDR3 coding sequence is TGTGCCAGTAGCCCCGGTGGCGGGGAGCTGTTTTTT.

This rearrangement joins TRBV6-4 to TRBJ2-1, with 16 bases lining up with TRBD2. This CDR3 region has 16 residues. Germline lookup yields CDR1 MRHNA and CDR2 SNTAGT. The V segment lost 6 bases and the J segment 16 bases; nucleotides outside the gene matches: 15. The CDR3 nucleotides are TGTGCCAGCAGAGGGACTAGCGGGGGGGCGGGAATGAGCCCTTTCTTC. It specifies CASRGTSGGAGMSPFF.

The CDR3 sequence: CAIRGSKGEKLFF. CDR3 sequence (DNA): TGTGCCATACGGGGATCTAAAGGTGAAAAACTGTTTTTT. The gene calls are TRBV7-9 and TRBJ1-4; the D is unclear. V was shortened by 10 bases and J by 7 bases, with 16 bases between the two germline ends. Germline-derived CDR1 and CDR2 are SEHNR and FQNEAQ (reference sequence). The CDR3 extends over 13 amino acids.